This T cell receptor delta chain was obtained from a study of γδ T cells in repeated Plasmodium falciparum infection (dated by TCRdb to the early 2020s). For the wider study: The natural-infection arm enrolled Malian children exposed to intense seasonal malaria transmission, compared against age and gender matched Australian children. Four to six malaria-naive U.S. adults underwent four controlled human malaria infections by bites from P. falciparum NF54-infected Anopheles stephensi mosquitoes over 644 days. Samples from controlled-infection subjects were taken at baseline, just before selected infections, and 21 days after each infection. Malian gammadelta TCR repertoires were analysed cross-sectionally during no-transmission periods and longitudinally across acute febrile malaria episodes. Using both natural infection in Mali and controlled human malaria infection, the study looked at the way repeated Plasmodium falciparum infection shapes the human gammadelta T cell repertoire. Study-wide findings and limitations: Generalizability was limited because the Malian cohort was drawn from a small rural village of predominantly one ethnic group. Vgamma9/Vdelta2+ TCR repertoires showed a highly stable polyclonal repertoire over time and infection, with many inter-individual overlapping TCRgamma sequences. In Vdelta2-negative, largely Vdelta1+, gammadelta TCR repertoires, repeated controlled infections appeared to drive waves of new clonotype selection. Compared with the repertoires of Australian children, the Vdelta2-negative gammadelta TCR repertoires of Malian children appeared more clonally expanded, less diverse and less shared. Because the controlled-infection cohort was small, analysis of inter-individual variability in gammadelta T cell responses was limited.

Library method: multiplex PCR. The sequencing machine was an Illumina MiSeq. Every sorted gammadelta T cell sample had both its TCR gamma (TRG) and TCR delta (TRD) chains sequenced. The authors processed their data as follows. The repertoire analyses used clonotype tree plots, the accumulated frequency of the top 20 clonotypes, and diversity index (DI) and D75 metrics. Clonotypes were called again by TCRdb from the public reads via CATT, and duplicate nucleotide sequences were then merged into one entry. None of the V and J calls come from the authors' own analysis; TCRdb made them. For this sample there are some 50,000 delta-chain clones; less than 2% appear just once. Over 6.5% of the sample rests with the top ten. As for this clone: Its antigen is unknown. The TCRdb protein, from a much larger clone, departs from this DNA's translation at residue 14, likely by read error; the protein shown derives from the DNA.

The CDR3 has 19 amino acids, counting the end cysteine and phenylalanine. Kept here is only the CDR3 DNA, which spans 57 bases and is read in frame from base 1. V is pared back by 8 bases and J by 4 bases, with 32 bases lying between the germline termini. CDR1 and CDR2 (TSWWSYY, QGS) derive from the germline V gene. For bulk TCR repertoire analysis, Vgamma9/Vdelta2+ and Vdelta2-negative gammadelta T cell populations were isolated by flow sorting from peripheral blood mononuclear cells. This TCR derives from a pool of human donors (malaria-infected and uninfected, not separated). This receptor chain uses TRDV1 and TRDJ1; the D gene is perhaps TRDD2, on 6 matching bases. Sequences were obtained from gamma-delta T cells from blood. The CDR3 corresponds to CALSYRDGRGLQYIDKLIF. The bases are TGTGCTCTTTCCTACCGGGATGGTAGAGGGTTACAGTACATCGATAAACTCATCTTT.